A selection of T cell receptor beta chains follows, all from one sample in a study of CD8 T cells in Susac syndrome. TCRdb itself ran the immunoSEQ multiplex PCR reads through MiXCR, one entry per CDR3 protein. The data show some 130,000 distinct CDR3 sequences, approximately 95% seen once. Sequenced sample: CD8+ T cells from PBMCs. The origin of the receptors is a human donor with Susac syndrome. CDR3s include the opening cysteine and the closing phenylalanine or tryptophan. D genes are given only for firm matches. The size field is filled for only some rows; it gives once, few, many or a size class.

V gene: TRBV11-2
clone size: NA
J gene: TRBJ2-2
D gene: NA
CDR3 protein: CASSLGRVGSGELFF
CDR3 DNA: TGTGCCAGCAGCTTAGGCAGGGTAGGGAGCGGGGAGCTGTTTTTT

V gene: TRBV9
clone size: NA
J gene: TRBJ2-2
D gene: NA
CDR3 protein: CASSVGGVAGELFF
CDR3 DNA: TGTGCCAGCAGCGTAGGGGGGGTGGCCGGGGAGCTGTTTTTT

V gene: TRBV19
clone size: NA
J gene: TRBJ2-6
D gene: NA
CDR3 protein: CASTAGANVLTF
CDR3 DNA: TGTGCCAGTACAGCTGGGGCCAACGTCCTGACTTTC

V gene: TRBV4-2
clone size: NA
J gene: TRBJ1-1
D gene: NA
CDR3 protein: CASSLDTYQNTEAFF
CDR3 DNA: TGTGCCAGCAGCCTTGACACGTACCAGAACACTGAAGCTTTCTTT

V gene: TRBV6-6
clone size: NA
J gene: TRBJ2-1
D gene: NA
CDR3 protein: CASSYGGILFF
CDR3 DNA: TGTGCCAGCAGTTACGGGGGAATTTTGTTCTTC

V gene: TRBV27
clone size: NA
J gene: TRBJ2-7
D gene: NA
CDR3 protein: CASSHGVREQYF
CDR3 DNA: TGTGCCAGCAGCCACGGGGTGAGGGAGCAGTACTTC

V gene: TRBV11-2
clone size: NA
J gene: TRBJ2-5
D gene: NA
CDR3 protein: CASRAGSIETQYF
CDR3 DNA: TGTGCCAGCAGAGCCGGCAGTATAGAGACCCAGTACTTC

V gene: TRBV6-6
clone size: NA
J gene: TRBJ2-1
D gene: NA
CDR3 protein: CASSYSVEQFF
CDR3 DNA: TGTGCCAGCAGTTACTCGGTTGAGCAGTTCTTC

V gene: TRBV13
clone size: NA
J gene: TRBJ2-4
D gene: NA
CDR3 protein: CASSLGAVLAKNIQYF
CDR3 DNA: TGTGCCAGCAGCTTAGGAGCGGTCTTAGCCAAAAACATTCAGTACTTC

V gene: TRBV15
clone size: once
J gene: TRBJ2-2
D gene: NA
CDR3 protein: CATSREADSNGELFF
CDR3 DNA: TGTGCCACCAGCAGAGAGGCAGACTCGAACGGGGAGCTGTTTTTT

V gene: TRBV28
clone size: NA
J gene: TRBJ2-1
D gene: TRBD2
CDR3 protein: CASHTNRAGGKNEQFF
CDR3 DNA: TGTGCCAGCCACACCAATAGGGCGGGAGGTAAGAATGAGCAGTTCTTC

V gene: TRBV25-1
clone size: NA
J gene: TRBJ1-1
D gene: NA
CDR3 protein: CASSCNNGTEAFF
CDR3 DNA: TGTGCCAGCAGTTGCAATAATGGCACTGAAGCTTTCTTT

V gene: TRBV13
clone size: NA
J gene: TRBJ1-1
D gene: NA
CDR3 protein: CASSPEGQGMNTEAFF
CDR3 DNA: TGTGCCAGCAGCCCCGAGGGGCAGGGGATGAACACTGAAGCTTTCTTT

V gene: TRBV28
clone size: NA
J gene: TRBJ1-1
D gene: TRBD1
CDR3 protein: CASSSGQGGYTEAFF
CDR3 DNA: TGTGCCAGCAGCTCAGGACAGGGAGGATACACTGAAGCTTTCTTT

V gene: TRBV4-1
clone size: NA
J gene: TRBJ1-5
D gene: NA
CDR3 protein: CASSQDFPRDNQPQHF
CDR3 DNA: TGCGCCAGCAGCCAAGATTTTCCCAGAGACAATCAGCCCCAGCATTTT

V gene: TRBV2
clone size: NA
J gene: TRBJ1-4
D gene: NA
CDR3 protein: CASTPGNNEKLFF
CDR3 DNA: TGTGCCAGCACGCCGGGGAATAATGAAAAACTGTTTTTT

V gene: TRBV5-6
clone size: NA
J gene: TRBJ2-7
D gene: TRBD1
CDR3 protein: CASSLVPGGVDEQYF
CDR3 DNA: TGTGCCAGCAGCTTGGTGCCAGGGGGAGTGGACGAGCAGTACTTC

V gene: TRBV25-1
clone size: NA
J gene: TRBJ2-1
D gene: TRBD2
CDR3 protein: CASSEYFRLAGQTRGDEQFF
CDR3 DNA: TGTGCCAGCAGTGAATATTTCCGACTAGCGGGACAAACCCGGGGGGATGAGCAGTTCTTC

V gene: TRBV6-6
clone size: NA
J gene: TRBJ2-1
D gene: TRBD2
CDR3 protein: CASIPPGREYHNEQFF
CDR3 DNA: TGTGCCAGCATCCCGCCGGGGCGGGAGTACCACAATGAGCAGTTCTTC

V gene: TRBV13
clone size: NA
J gene: TRBJ1-2
D gene: TRBD1
CDR3 protein: CASSALRQGADGYTF
CDR3 DNA: TGTGCCAGCAGCGCCCTCCGACAGGGGGCGGATGGCTACACCTTC

V gene: TRBV9
clone size: once
J gene: TRBJ2-1
D gene: NA
CDR3 protein: CASSVIPSYEQFF
CDR3 DNA: TGTGCCAGCAGCGTAATCCCCTCCTATGAGCAGTTCTTC

V gene: TRBV7-7
clone size: NA
J gene: TRBJ2-5
D gene: NA
CDR3 protein: CASSAILGETQYF
CDR3 DNA: TGTGCTAGCTCGGCCATTTTGGGGGAGACCCAGTACTTC

V gene: TRBV5-6
clone size: NA
J gene: TRBJ2-2
D gene: TRBD2
CDR3 protein: CASSFGLAGNTGELFF
CDR3 DNA: TGTGCCAGCAGCTTTGGACTAGCGGGCAACACCGGGGAGCTGTTTTTT

V gene: TRBV3-1
clone size: NA
J gene: TRBJ1-2
D gene: NA
CDR3 protein: CASSPVSGDGYTF
CDR3 DNA: TGTGCCAGCAGCCCCGTCTCGGGGGATGGCTACACCTTC

V gene: TRBV18
clone size: NA
J gene: TRBJ2-3
D gene: NA
CDR3 protein: CASSPRGASSTDTQYF
CDR3 DNA: TGTGCCAGCTCACCTAGGGGGGCGTCTAGCACAGATACGCAGTATTTT

V gene: TRBV12-3/TRBV12-4
clone size: NA
J gene: TRBJ1-4
D gene: NA
CDR3 protein: CASSLGGSVEKLFF
CDR3 DNA: TGTGCCAGCAGTTTAGGCGGGAGCGTTGAAAAACTGTTTTTT

V gene: TRBV20-1
clone size: NA
J gene: TRBJ2-7
D gene: TRBD1
CDR3 protein: CSARHGTGSTSYEQYF
CDR3 DNA: TGCAGTGCTAGGCACGGGACAGGCTCAACTTCCTACGAGCAGTACTTC

V gene: TRBV25-1
clone size: once
J gene: TRBJ1-1
D gene: TRBD1
CDR3 protein: CASSTTGMFPFF
CDR3 DNA: TGTGCCAGCAGTACGACAGGGATGTTCCCTTTCTTT

V gene: TRBV28
clone size: NA
J gene: TRBJ2-3
D gene: NA
CDR3 protein: CASSHPAGADTQYF
CDR3 DNA: TGTGCCAGCTCCCATCCCGCAGGGGCAGATACGCAGTATTTT

V gene: TRBV7-9
clone size: NA
J gene: TRBJ2-7
D gene: NA
CDR3 protein: CASSMSHEQYF
CDR3 DNA: TGTGCCAGCAGCATGAGCCACGAGCAGTACTTC

V gene: TRBV27
clone size: NA
J gene: TRBJ2-7
D gene: NA
CDR3 protein: CASSTSTGAYEQYF
CDR3 DNA: TGTGCCAGCAGTACCTCGACAGGAGCCTACGAGCAGTACTTC

V gene: TRBV9
clone size: NA
J gene: TRBJ1-4
D gene: NA
CDR3 protein: CASSAPPNEKLFF
CDR3 DNA: TGTGCCAGCAGCGCCCCCCCGAATGAAAAACTGTTTTTT